A single sample gave rise to the 2 T cell receptor beta chains below, sequenced in a study of CD4 T cells in relation to SARS-CoV-2 and coronaviruses. Clones were sequenced by immunoSEQ multiplex PCR, and TCRdb holds only the in-frame ones, with some missing. The profile shows 9,500 to 15,000 clones, around 80% of them singletons. The unexposed donors gave CD4+ T cells in about 2011-2018, prior to COVID-19. CD4+ T cells were isolated from the cells after around eleven days of culture. These receptors are not linked to any known antigen. Sequencing used CD4+ T cells from PBMCs, cultured in vitro. The receptors here all came from a human donor in good health.

This chain links TRBV5-8 with TRBJ2-1, with 16 bases that match TRBD2. V was clipped by 4 bases and J by 5 bases; unmatched bases: 3. The germline V gene encodes CDR1 SGHTS and CDR2 YDEGEE. This CDR3 is built from 16 residues. CDR3 sequence (DNA): TGTGCCAGCAGCGGGACTAGCGGGGGGGTCCACAATGAGCAGTTCTTC. Translated, it gives CASSGTSGGVHNEQFF.

The V gene is TRBV4-3, the J gene TRBJ1-1; possible D gene TRBD1, 5 bases. Germline CDR1 and CDR2: LGHNA and YSLEER. This CDR3 is 16 amino acids long. V was clipped by 0 bases and J by 7 bases, with 18 bases between them. The CDR3, as DNA: TGCGCCAGCAGCCAAGATTATATAGGACGGGGGGTTGAAGCTTTCTTT. Translated, it gives CASSQDYIGRGVEAFF.